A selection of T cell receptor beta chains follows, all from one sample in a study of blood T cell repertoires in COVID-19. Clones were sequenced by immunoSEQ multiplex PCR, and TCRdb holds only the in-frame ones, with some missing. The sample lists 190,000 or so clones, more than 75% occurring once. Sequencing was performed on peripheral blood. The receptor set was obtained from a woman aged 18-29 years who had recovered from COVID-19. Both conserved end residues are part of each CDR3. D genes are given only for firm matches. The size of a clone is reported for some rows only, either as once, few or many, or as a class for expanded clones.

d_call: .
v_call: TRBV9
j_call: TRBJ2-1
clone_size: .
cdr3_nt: TGTGCCAGCAACGAACAGGGACAAACCTACAATGAGCAGTTCTTC
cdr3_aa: CASNEQGQTYNEQFF

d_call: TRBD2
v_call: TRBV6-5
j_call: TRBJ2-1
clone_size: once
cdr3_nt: TGTGCCAGCAGCCAGGGACTAGTTGCGTTAAATGAGCAGTTCTTC
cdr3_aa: CASSQGLVALNEQFF

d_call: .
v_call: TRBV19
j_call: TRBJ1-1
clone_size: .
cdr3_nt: TGTGCCAGTAGTATGGGACTAACGAACACTGAAGCTTTCTTT
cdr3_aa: CASSMGLTNTEAFF

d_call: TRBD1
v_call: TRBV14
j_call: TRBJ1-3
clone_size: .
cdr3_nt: TGTGCCAGCAGCCAATTAGGACAGGGGCGAAACACCATATATTTT
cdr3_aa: CASSQLGQGRNTIYF

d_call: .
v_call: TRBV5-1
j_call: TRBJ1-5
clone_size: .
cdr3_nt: TGCGCCAGCAGCTTCGGGGGGGGACAGCCCCAGCATTTT
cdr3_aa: CASSFGGGQPQHF

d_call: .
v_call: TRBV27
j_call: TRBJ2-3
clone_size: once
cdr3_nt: TGTGCCAGCAGTTTTCCCTCCGGTACGCAGTATTTT
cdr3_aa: CASSFPSGTQYF

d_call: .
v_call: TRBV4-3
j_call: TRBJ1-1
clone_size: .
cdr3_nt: TGCGCCAGCAGCCAAGATAGTCTGCAGAACACTGAAGCTTTCTTT
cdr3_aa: CASSQDSLQNTEAFF

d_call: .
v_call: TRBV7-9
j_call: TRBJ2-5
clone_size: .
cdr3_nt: TGTGCCAGCAGCTTACCCCGGACACAGGGTTGGGAGACCCAGTACTTC
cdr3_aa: CASSLPRTQGWETQYF

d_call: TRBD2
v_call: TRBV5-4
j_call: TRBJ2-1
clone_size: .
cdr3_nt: TGTGCCAGCAGCTTAGCGGGGGGCGGTTGGGATGAGCAGTTCTTC
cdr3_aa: CASSLAGGGWDEQFF

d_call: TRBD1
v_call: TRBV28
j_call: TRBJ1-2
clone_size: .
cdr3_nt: TGTGCCAGCAGCCCGCAGGGGGCAAGCTATGGCTACACCTTC
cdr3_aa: CASSPQGASYGYTF

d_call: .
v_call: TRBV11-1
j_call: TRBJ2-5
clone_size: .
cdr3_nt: TGTGCCAGCAGACACCGTTTCTGGGAGCAAGAGACCCAGTACTTC
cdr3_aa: CASRHRFWEQETQYF

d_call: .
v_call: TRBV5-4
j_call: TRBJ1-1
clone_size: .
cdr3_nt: TGTGCCAGCAGCCCTGGGGTGGGGAGTCCTGAAGCTTTCTTT
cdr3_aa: CASSPGVGSPEAFF

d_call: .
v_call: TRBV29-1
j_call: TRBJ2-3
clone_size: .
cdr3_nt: TGCAGCGTTGAGGCGGGGGCTAGCACAGATACGCAGTATTTT
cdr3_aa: CSVEAGASTDTQYF

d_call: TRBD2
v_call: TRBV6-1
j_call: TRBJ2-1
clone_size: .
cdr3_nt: TGTGCCAGCAGTGAAGCCCCCGGAGGGCTAGCGGGGAACAATGAGCAGTTCTTC
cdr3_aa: CASSEAPGGLAGNNEQFF

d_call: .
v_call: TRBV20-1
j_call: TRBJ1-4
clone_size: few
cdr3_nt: TGCAGTGCTAGTCAGGGAAATGAAAAACTGTTTTTT
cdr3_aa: CSASQGNEKLFF

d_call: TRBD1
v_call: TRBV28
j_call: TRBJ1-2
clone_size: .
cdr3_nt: TGTGCCAGCAGTTTAGCCATGTTCGGGACAGGGTTTAACTATGGCTACACCTTC
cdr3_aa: CASSLAMFGTGFNYGYTF

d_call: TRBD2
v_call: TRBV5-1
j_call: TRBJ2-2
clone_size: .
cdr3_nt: TGCGCCAGCAGCTCGCTAGCGGGGGCCACCGGGGAGCTGTTTTTT
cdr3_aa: CASSSLAGATGELFF

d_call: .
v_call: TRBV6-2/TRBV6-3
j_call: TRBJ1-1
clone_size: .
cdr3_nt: TGTGCCAGCAGTTACTCGCTTATGAGGTGGGTCATGAACACTGAAGCTTTCTTT
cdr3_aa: CASSYSLMRWVMNTEAFF

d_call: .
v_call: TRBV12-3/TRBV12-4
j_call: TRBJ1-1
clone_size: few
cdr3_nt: TGTGCCAGCAGTCCCCAGATGAACACTGAAGCTTTCTTT
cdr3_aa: CASSPQMNTEAFF

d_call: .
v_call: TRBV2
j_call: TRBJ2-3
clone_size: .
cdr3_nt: TGTGCCAGCAGTGAAAGGCGGGGACTTAGCACAGATACGCAGTATTTT
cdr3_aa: CASSERRGLSTDTQYF

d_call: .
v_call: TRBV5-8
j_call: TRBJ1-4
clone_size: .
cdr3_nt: TGTGCCAGCAAGGAGGAAGGACGGGAAAAACTGTTTTTT
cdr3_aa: CASKEEGREKLFF

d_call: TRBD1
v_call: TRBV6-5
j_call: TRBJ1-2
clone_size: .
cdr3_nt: TGTGCCAGCAGAGCCGGGACAGCCTATTTCTATGGCTACACCTTC
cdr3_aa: CASRAGTAYFYGYTF

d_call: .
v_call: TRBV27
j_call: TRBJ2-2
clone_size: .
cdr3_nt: TGTGCCAGCAGTCCCTGGACTGCCGGGGAGCTGTTTTTT
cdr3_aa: CASSPWTAGELFF

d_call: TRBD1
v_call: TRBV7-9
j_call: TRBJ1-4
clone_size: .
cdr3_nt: TGTGCCAGCAGCTTTTCGACAGGGCAGGAAAAACTGTTTTTT
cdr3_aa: CASSFSTGQEKLFF

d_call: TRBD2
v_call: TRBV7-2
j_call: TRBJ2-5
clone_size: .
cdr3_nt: TGTGCCAGCAGCTTACAGCGGGGGGGGTGGGAGACCCAGTACTTC
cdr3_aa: CASSLQRGGWETQYF

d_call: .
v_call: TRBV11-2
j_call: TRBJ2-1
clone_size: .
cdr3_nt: TGTGCCAGCAGCTCGCGACGGACCGGCACCGGGACTCAGCAGTTCTTC
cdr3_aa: CASSSRRTGTGTQQFF

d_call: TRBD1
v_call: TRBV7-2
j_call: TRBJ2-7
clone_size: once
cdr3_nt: TGTGCCAGCCGCGGGACAGGACCCTACGAGCAGTACTTC
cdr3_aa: CASRGTGPYEQYF

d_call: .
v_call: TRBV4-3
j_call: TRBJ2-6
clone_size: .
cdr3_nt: TGCGCCAGCAGCCAAGATCACGGCTCTGGGGCCAACGTCCTGACTTTC
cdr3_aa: CASSQDHGSGANVLTF

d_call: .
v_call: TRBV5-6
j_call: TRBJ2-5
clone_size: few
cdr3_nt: TGTGCCAGCAGCCCGGACCCCAAAGGGGCCCAGTACTTC
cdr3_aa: CASSPDPKGAQYF

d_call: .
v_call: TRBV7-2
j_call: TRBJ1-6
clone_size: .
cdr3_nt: TGTGCCAGCAGCTTTACACGGAGCTCCTATAATTCACCCCTCCACTTT
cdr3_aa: CASSFTRSSYNSPLHF

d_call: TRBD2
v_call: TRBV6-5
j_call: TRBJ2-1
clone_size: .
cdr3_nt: TGTGCCAGCAGTTACCAACTAGCGGGAGATGAGCAGTTCTTC
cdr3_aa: CASSYQLAGDEQFF

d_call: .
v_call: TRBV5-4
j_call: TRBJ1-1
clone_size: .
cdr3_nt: TGTGCCAGCAGCCCCGAAGGGGATCCCACTGAAGCTTTCTTT
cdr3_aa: CASSPEGDPTEAFF

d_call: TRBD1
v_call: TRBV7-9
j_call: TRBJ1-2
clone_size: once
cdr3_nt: TGTGCCAGCAGCGCGACAGGGGGAGGTTATGGCTACACCTTC
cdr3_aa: CASSATGGGYGYTF

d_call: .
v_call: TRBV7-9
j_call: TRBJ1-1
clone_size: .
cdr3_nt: TGTGCCAGCAGCTCCCTAAGGGGCTGGGACACTGAAGCTTTCTTT
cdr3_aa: CASSSLRGWDTEAFF

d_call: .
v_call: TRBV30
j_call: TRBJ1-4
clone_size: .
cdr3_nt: TGTGCCTGGAGTACCCACAGGGATTGGGAAAAACTGTTTTTT
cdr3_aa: CAWSTHRDWEKLFF

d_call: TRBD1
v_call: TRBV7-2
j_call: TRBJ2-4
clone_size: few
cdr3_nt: TGTGCCAGCAGCCGGACAGGGCAGCAGTACTTC
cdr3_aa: CASSRTGQQYF

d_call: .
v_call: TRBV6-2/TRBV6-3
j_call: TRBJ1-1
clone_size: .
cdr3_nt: TGTGCCAGCAGTTGGCGGACAGAATACACTGAAGCTTTCTTT
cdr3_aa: CASSWRTEYTEAFF

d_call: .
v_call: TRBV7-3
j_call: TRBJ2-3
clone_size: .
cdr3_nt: TGTGCCAGCAGAGATCCGGGCCAGGGTAAGCAGTATTTT
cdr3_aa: CASRDPGQGKQYF

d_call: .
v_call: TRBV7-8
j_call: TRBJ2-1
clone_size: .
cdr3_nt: TGTGCCAGCGGGCAGGGGTTACGAAATGAGCAGTTCTTC
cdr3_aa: CASGQGLRNEQFF

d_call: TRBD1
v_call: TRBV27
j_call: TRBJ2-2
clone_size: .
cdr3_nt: TGTGCCAGCAGTCCCGGGACAGTGGCGAACACCGGGGAGCTGTTTTTT
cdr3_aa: CASSPGTVANTGELFF

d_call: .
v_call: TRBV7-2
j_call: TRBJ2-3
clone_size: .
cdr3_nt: TGTGCCAGCAGCTTAGCGCTTTCGGGGGGCCGGGGTGTAGTTACGCAGTATTTT
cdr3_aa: CASSLALSGGRGVVTQYF

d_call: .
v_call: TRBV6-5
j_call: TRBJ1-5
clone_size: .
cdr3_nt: TGTGCCAGCAGTTACTCTTTCAGGGGAAGCCAGCCCCAGCATTTT
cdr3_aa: CASSYSFRGSQPQHF

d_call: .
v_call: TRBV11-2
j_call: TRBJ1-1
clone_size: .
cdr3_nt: TGTGCCAGCAGCTTAGATCGACTATCGGGCACTGAAGCTTTCTTT
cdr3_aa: CASSLDRLSGTEAFF

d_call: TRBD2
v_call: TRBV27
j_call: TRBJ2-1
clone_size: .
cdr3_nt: TGTGCCAGCAGTTTTAGCGGGGGCGTAAACAATGAGCAGTTCTTC
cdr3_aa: CASSFSGGVNNEQFF

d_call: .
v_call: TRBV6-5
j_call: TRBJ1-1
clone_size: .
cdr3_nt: TGTGCCAGCAGTTACTCTGAGTTTTGGAACACTGAAGCTTTCTTT
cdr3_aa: CASSYSEFWNTEAFF

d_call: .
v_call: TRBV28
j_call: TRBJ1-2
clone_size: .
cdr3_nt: TGTGCCAGCAGTTTATCCCGGATAGACAGAAGAAACTATGGCTACACCTTC
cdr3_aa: CASSLSRIDRRNYGYTF

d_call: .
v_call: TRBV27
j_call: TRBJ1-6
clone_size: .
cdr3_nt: TGTGCCAGCAGTTGGGACATACCCGATTCACCCCTCCACTTT
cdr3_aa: CASSWDIPDSPLHF

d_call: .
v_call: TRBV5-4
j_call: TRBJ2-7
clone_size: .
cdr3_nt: TGTGCCAGCAGCTCGGCCCAAGACAGGAGTTACGGCGAGCAGTACTTC
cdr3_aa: CASSSAQDRSYGEQYF

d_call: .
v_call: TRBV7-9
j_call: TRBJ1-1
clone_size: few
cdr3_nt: TGTGCCAGCAGCTTAGAGAAGGGGATTTTCAGGCTGAACACTGAAGCTTTCTTT
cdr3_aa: CASSLEKGIFRLNTEAFF

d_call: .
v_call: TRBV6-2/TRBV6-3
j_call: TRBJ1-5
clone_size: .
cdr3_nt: TGTGCCAGCAGTTATCTGGAGAATCAGCCCCAGCATTTT
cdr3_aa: CASSYLENQPQHF

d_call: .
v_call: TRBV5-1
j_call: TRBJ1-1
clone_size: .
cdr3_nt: TGCGCCAGCAGCCCCCAGCCAGGAGGGACTGAAGCTTTCTTT
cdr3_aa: CASSPQPGGTEAFF

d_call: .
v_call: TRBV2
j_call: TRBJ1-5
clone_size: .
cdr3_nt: TGTGCCAGCAGCGGACAAGATGACTGTAGCAATCAGCCCCAGCATTTT
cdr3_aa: CASSGQDDCSNQPQHF

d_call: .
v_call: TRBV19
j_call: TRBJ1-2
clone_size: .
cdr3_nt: TGTGCCAGTAGTCCGGACTACTATGGCTACACCTTC
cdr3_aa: CASSPDYYGYTF

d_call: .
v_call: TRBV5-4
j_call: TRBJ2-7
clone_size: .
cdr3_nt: TGTGCCAGCAGCCTGGGGAGCGGCAAATCGTACTTC
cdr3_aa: CASSLGSGKSYF

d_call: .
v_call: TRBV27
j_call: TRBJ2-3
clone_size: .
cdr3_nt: TGTGCCAGCAGCACGGACACCACTAGCACAGATACGCAGTATTTT
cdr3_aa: CASSTDTTSTDTQYF